The 25 T cell receptor beta chains below were found in one sample sequenced in a study of CXCR3-negative and CXCR3-positive naive CD8 T cells. These TCRs' antigens remain unknown. Study conclusions and caveats: CXCR3-positive naive cells carried more hydrophobic TRB CDR3s than CXCR3-negative ones.

Libraries of TRB cDNA were made by 5' RACE and carried UMIs. TCRdb reprocessed the 5' RACE reads; each CDR3 protein has one entry and no DNA is given. The table lists some 47,000 distinct CDR3 sequences. The sample consisted of naive CXCR3+ CD8+ T cells from blood. Subset noted: CD45RO-CCR7+CD27+CD95- naive CD8+ T cells expressing CXCR3 (TNR3+). All receptors derive from a human donor in good health. Some clones in this sample may be carry-over from other donors' samples.

The J gene is TRBJ2-7, the V gene TRBV6-2 or TRBV6-3; the TCRdb call, TRBD1, lacks DNA for checking. Germline V gene lookup returns CDR1 MNHEY and CDR2 SVGEGT. This CDR3 has 17 amino acids. CDR3 sequence reads: CASSYPPVGTTAYEQYF.

V is TRBV11-3 and J is TRBJ1-6; TCRdb reports TRBD1, a call that lacks DNA to check it against. The CDR3 totals 16 residues. CDR1 and CDR2 from the germline V gene are SGHNT and YENEEA. CDR3 protein: CASSSLPGTYNSPLHF.

The genes are TRBV7-9 and TRBJ2-4; the D call from TCRdb, TRBD1, cannot be confirmed without DNA. Germline lookup yields CDR1 SEHNR and CDR2 FQNEAQ (reference sequence). This CDR3 spans 15 amino acids. CDR3 sequence: CASSFAGGAKNIQYF.

The J gene is TRBJ1-2, the V gene TRBV5-6; checking the TCRdb D call of TRBD1 is not possible without DNA. Germline V gives CDR1 SGHDT, CDR2 YYEEEE. The CDR3 totals 16 residues. CDR3 loop: CASSPGPQGAYYGYTF.

The genes are TRBV27 and TRBJ2-2; the TRBD1 assignment by TCRdb is unverifiable without DNA. Germline values: CDR1 MNHEY, CDR2 SMNVEV (reference sequence). The CDR3 extends over 16 amino acids. The CDR3 loop is CASTRRWGEITGELFF.

The chain recombines TRBV19 with TRBJ2-7; TCRdb's assignment of TRBD1 cannot be checked, as there is no DNA. Germline CDR1 reads LNHDA; CDR2 reads SQIVND (reference sequence). The CDR3 has 15 residues. CDR3 sequence: CASSKVRDGLYEQYF.

The chain recombines TRBV4-3 with TRBJ2-2; without DNA, the TCRdb call of TRBD1 cannot be checked. Germline values: CDR1 LGHNA, CDR2 YSLEER. The CDR3 contains 18 residues. The CDR3 reads CASSQDAPTGGHTGELFF.

The rearrangement links TRBV9 to TRBJ2-3; the D gene TCRdb calls, TRBD1, cannot be checked with no DNA. The germline V gene has CDR1 SGDLS and CDR2 YYNGEE. The CDR3 consists of 16 residues. The CDR3 is CASSVVQGGGTDTQYF.

The chain couples TRBV5-4 to TRBJ2-5; absent DNA, TCRdb's TRBD2 call cannot be checked. This CDR3 contains 12 residues. Per the germline V gene, CDR1 is SGHNT and CDR2 is YYREEE (reference sequence). CDR3 sequence: CASQGPTETQYF.

The chain recombines TRBV7-2 with TRBJ1-5; absent DNA, TCRdb's TRBD1 call cannot be checked. The CDR3 extends over 18 amino acids. The germline V gene encodes CDR1 SGHTA and CDR2 FQGNSA. This chain's CDR3 is CASSLFAGTMSSNQPQHF.

The V call is TRBV25-1, the J call TRBJ2-3; TCRdb gives TRBD1 as the D gene, but with no DNA this cannot be confirmed. CDR1 and CDR2 (germline): MGHDK, SYGVNS. CDR3 length: 14 amino acids. CDR3 residues: CASSRDSFTDTQYF.

The chain recombines TRBV5-1 with TRBJ2-1. Germline CDR1 reads SGHRS; CDR2 reads YFSETQ. The CDR3 totals 14 residues. CDR3 loop: CASSLASDYSEQFF.

The chain has TRBV2 and TRBJ1-1; the D call of TRBD1 rests on TCRdb alone, since no DNA is present to check it. Germline CDR1 and CDR2: SNHLY and FYNNEI. The CDR3 totals 12 residues. Here the CDR3 reads CASPGQRMTAFF.

The chain couples TRBV7-3 to TRBJ2-1; TCRdb's D call of TRBD2 is untestable without DNA. The CDR3 totals 16 residues. CDR1 and CDR2 (germline): SGHTA, FQGTGA. The CDR3 is CASSLNAGGLNNEQFF. Full variable domain (missing parts from reference TRBV7-3 and TRBJ2-1): GAGVSQTPSNKVTEKGKYVELRCDPISGHTALYWYRQSLGQGPEFLIYFQGTGAADDSGLPNDRFFAVRPEGSVSTLKIQRTERGDSAVYLCASSLNAGGLNNEQFFGPGTRLTVL.

The chain uses TRBV28 and TRBJ2-7; TCRdb designates TRBD2, a call that cannot be tested without DNA. Germline CDR1 reads MDHEN; CDR2 reads SYDVKM. This CDR3 contains 14 residues. CDR3 residues: CASSGREAPYEQYF. The full variable domain, with the rest looked up from reference TRBV28 and TRBJ2-7, is DVKVTQSSRYLVKRTGEKVFLECVQDMDHENMFWYRQDPGLGLRLIYFSYDVKMKEKGDIPEGYSVSREKKERFSLILESASTNQTSMYLCASSGREAPYEQYFGPGTRLTVT.

The chain links TRBV5-1 to TRBJ2-7; TCRdb indicates TRBD1, and absent DNA this call remains unverified. The CDR3 length is 16 residues. CDR1 is SGHRS and CDR2 is YFSETQ in the germline V gene. The CDR3: CASSLPRQGLSYEQYF.

The gene calls are TRBV12-3 or TRBV12-4 and TRBJ2-5; checking the TCRdb D call of TRBD1 is not possible without DNA. This CDR3 spans 14 amino acids. The CDR3 sequence is CPSSQGQDQETQYF.

The chain combines TRBV12-3 or TRBV12-4 with TRBJ2-1; TCRdb gives TRBD1 as the D gene, but with no DNA this cannot be confirmed. The CDR3 runs to 15 residues. CDR3 loop: CASSSDRGIYNEQFF.

The chain combines TRBV7-9 with TRBJ2-1; TCRdb's D call of TRBD1 is untestable without DNA. The CDR3 is 15 residues long. Germline-derived CDR1 and CDR2 are SEHNR and FQNEAQ (reference sequence). The CDR3 is CASSFPGQGNNEQFF.

The chain combines TRBV7-6 with TRBJ1-4. Germline CDR1 and CDR2: SGHVS and FNYEAQ. The CDR3 totals 14 residues. The CDR3 is CASSLYPENEKLFF.

The chain has TRBV9 and TRBJ2-1. The germline V gene encodes CDR1 SGDLS and CDR2 YYNGEE. The CDR3 loop spans 15 amino acids. CDR3 sequence: CASSVVPNSYNEQFF. Full variable domain (missing parts from reference TRBV9 and TRBJ2-1): DSGVTQTPKHLITATGQRVTLRCSPRSGDLSVYWYQQSLDQGLQFLIQYYNGEERAKGNILERFSAQQFPDLHSELNLSSLELGDSALYFCASSVVPNSYNEQFFGPGTRLTVL.

J is TRBJ2-2 and V is TRBV29-1; TCRdb calls TRBD1, which cannot be checked without DNA. CDR1 is SQVTM, CDR2 ANQGSEA, per germline. This CDR3 has 15 amino acids. The CDR3 loop reads CSVKGATGSGGELFF.

The chain uses TRBV5-4 and TRBJ2-5; the TCRdb call, TRBD1, lacks DNA for checking. The germline V gene encodes CDR1 SGHNT and CDR2 YYREEE (reference sequence). CDR3 length: 14 amino acids. CDR3 sequence reads: CASSLAGGQKTQYF. The complete variable domain, with remaining parts taken from reference TRBV5-4 and TRBJ2-5, reads ETGVTQSPTHLIKTRGQQVTLRCSSQSGHNTVSWYQQALGQGPQFIFQYYREEENGRGNFPPRFSGLQFPNYSSELNVNALELDDSALYLCASSLAGGQKTQYFGPGTRLLVL.

This chain uses TRBV6-6 with TRBJ2-3. The germline V gene has CDR1 MNHNY and CDR2 SVGAGI (reference sequence). This CDR3 has 17 amino acids. The CDR3: CASSYSDSFPLGDTQYF.

This chain joins TRBV9 and TRBJ2-7; TCRdb outputs TRBD2, but without DNA this stays unchecked. From germline, CDR1 is SGDLS and CDR2 YYNGEE. The CDR3 sequence is 14 residues long. This CDR3 is CASSGGTSGYEQYF.